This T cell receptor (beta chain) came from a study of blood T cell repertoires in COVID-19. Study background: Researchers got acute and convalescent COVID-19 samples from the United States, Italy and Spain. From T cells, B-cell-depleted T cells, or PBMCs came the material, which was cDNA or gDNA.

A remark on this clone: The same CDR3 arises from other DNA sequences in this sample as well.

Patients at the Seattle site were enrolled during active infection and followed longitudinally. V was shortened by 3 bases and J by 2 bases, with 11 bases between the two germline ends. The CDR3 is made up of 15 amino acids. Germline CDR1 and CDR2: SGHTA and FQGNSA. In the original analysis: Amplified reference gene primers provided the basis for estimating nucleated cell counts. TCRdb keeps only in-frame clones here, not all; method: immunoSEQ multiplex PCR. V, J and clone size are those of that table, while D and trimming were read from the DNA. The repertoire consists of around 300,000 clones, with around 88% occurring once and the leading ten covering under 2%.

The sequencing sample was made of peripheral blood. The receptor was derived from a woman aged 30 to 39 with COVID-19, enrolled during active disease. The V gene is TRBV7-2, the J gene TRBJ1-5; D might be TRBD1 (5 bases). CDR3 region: CASSLGGIGNQPQHF. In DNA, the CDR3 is TGTGCCAGCAGCTTGGGGGGGATAGGCAATCAGCCCCAGCATTTT.